This T cell receptor beta chain emerged from a study of T cells in Graves' hyperthyroidism and ophthalmopathy. When ophthalmopathy did not progress within 18 months, Graves' hyperthyroidism was considered stable. Patients were aged 18 to 65, had disease duration under 2 months, and had newly diagnosed hyperthyroidism. Regions amplified from RNA transcripts were the TCR beta CDR3 regions. The TCR CDR3 first-round RT-PCR relied on the HTBI primer set. TCRdb redid the calling of the multiplex PCR reads with MiXCR, one entry per CDR3 protein. The repertoire holds just under 750,000 distinct CDR3 sequences, with 30% to 40% as singletons. Findings of the study overall: Model predictions of ophthalmopathy came a median approximately 6 months before onset.

As for this clonotype: The antigen is unknown. A clone one base away is much larger, so this may be a read error.

Germline CDR1 reads SQVTM; CDR2 reads ANQGSEA. CDR3 size: 13 residues. With V trimmed by 6 bases and J by 6 bases, 11 bases remained unmatched. This receptor was identified in a woman in her forties with Graves' hyperthyroidism. Input material: blood. This chain joins TRBV29-1 and TRBJ2-7; 7 bases map to TRBD1. CDR3 bases: TGCAGCGTGGGGGTCCAGGGGGTGGGCGAGCAGTACTTC. Translation gives CSVGVQGVGEQYF.